This T cell receptor beta chain comes out of a study of blood T cell repertoires in COVID-19. The CDR3 sequence is 14 residues long. The germline V gene encodes CDR1 ENHRY and CDR2 SYGVKD. Trimming took 6 bases from V and 5 from J; bases not matched to a gene: 6. Produced via immunoSEQ multiplex PCR; TCRdb's table is partial and in-frame only. The sample has around 200,000 clones; roughly nine tenths are singletons. The sequenced material came from peripheral blood. The chain recombines TRBV10-3 with TRBJ2-2; 7 positions agree with TRBD1. The clonotype was recovered from a man between 65 and 79 years old with active or convalescent COVID-19. The CDR3 spells CAISTGAGTGELFF. The CDR3, as DNA: TGTGCCATCAGCACAGGGGCAGGGACCGGGGAGCTGTTTTTT.